A selection of T cell receptor beta chains follows, all from one sample in a study of blood T cells in healthy people across ages. TCRdb used MiXCR to reprocess the 5' RACE reads, holding one entry per CDR3 protein. The table includes over 1.5 million distinct CDR3 sequences, less than 50% detected once. Sequenced material: blood. The receptors stem from a woman in her thirties or forties in good health. CDR3s include the opening cysteine and the closing phenylalanine or tryptophan. The D gene is left open where the match is weak. Rows may omit the clone size; those that give it use once, few, many or a size class.

v_gene,j_gene,d_gene,abundance,CDR3nt,CDR3aa
TRBV3-1,TRBJ2-5,TRBD1,NA,TGTGCCAGCAGCCATGAGACAGGGGGCCTCGGGAAGACCCAGTACTTC,CASSHETGGLGKTQYF
TRBV7-3,TRBJ2-3,NA,NA,TGTGCCAGCAGCTCGCAAGGAGGGGGGGGCTTAAATACGCAGTATTTT,CASSSQGGGGLNTQYF
TRBV25-1,TRBJ1-4,NA,NA,TGTGCCAGCAGTCCTCCGTGGGGGGAGGGAGATACTAATGAAAAACTGTTTTTT,CASSPPWGEGDTNEKLFF
TRBV3-1,TRBJ2-1,TRBD1,NA,TGTGCCAGCAGCCAGCGACAGGGATTGGGGAATGAGCAGTTCTTC,CASSQRQGLGNEQFF
TRBV28,TRBJ2-7,NA,NA,TGTGCCAGCAGCCATGGACGGAGGATCTCCTACGAGCAGTACTTC,CASSHGRRISYEQYF
TRBV27,TRBJ2-5,NA,many,TGTGCCAGCAGTTTACGGGGACCCGGAGAGACCCAGTACTTC,CASSLRGPGETQYF
TRBV24-1,TRBJ2-1,TRBD1,few,TGTGCCACCAGTGTGAGGACAGGGGGTATGGGGGGGAATGAGCAGTTCTTC,CATSVRTGGMGGNEQFF
TRBV18,TRBJ2-7,TRBD1,NA,TGTGCCAGCTCAGGACAGGGGTCCTACCTCTACGAGCAGTACTTC,CASSGQGSYLYEQYF
TRBV20-1,TRBJ2-3,NA,once,TGCAGTGCTAAAACAGGAGAAGGGTTCTTTGATACGCAGTATTTT,CSAKTGEGFFDTQYF
TRBV4-1,TRBJ1-2,NA,NA,TGCGCCGGCAGCCAACTGGAAGGACGTTGGGATGGCTACACCTTC,CAGSQLEGRWDGYTF
TRBV6-5,TRBJ1-6,NA,few,TGTGCCAGCAGGAAACAGGGTGATCGCTCACCCCTCCACTTT,CASRKQGDRSPLHF
TRBV5-1,TRBJ2-1,TRBD2,NA,TGCGCCAGCAGCTTGATAGCGGGGGCCAACAATGAGCAGTTCTTC,CASSLIAGANNEQFF
TRBV7-9,TRBJ2-5,NA,NA,TGTGCCAGCAGCCCAGGGGTCGGACTAGTCTACCAAGAGACCCAGTACTTC,CASSPGVGLVYQETQYF
TRBV6-2/TRBV6-3,TRBJ2-1,TRBD2,few,TGTGCCAGCACCATGCAAGCGGGGTCCCTTAGCTTCAATGAGCAGTTCTTC,CASTMQAGSLSFNEQFF
TRBV7-2,TRBJ1-5,NA,NA,TGTGCCAGCAGCTCCAACAGGGAGGGGTGGAGCAATCAGCCCCAGCATTTT,CASSSNREGWSNQPQHF
TRBV3-1,TRBJ2-5,NA,NA,TGTGCCAGCAGCCCAGTTAGGGGGGCGACCCAGTACTTC,CASSPVRGATQYF
TRBV12-3/TRBV12-4,TRBJ1-1,NA,NA,TGTGCCAGCAGTTTAGCCATAAGGGAAGCTTTCTTT,CASSLAIREAFF
TRBV14,TRBJ1-1,NA,NA,TGTGCCAGCAGCCAAGGGATCATCACTGAAGCTTTCTTT,CASSQGIITEAFF
TRBV7-2,TRBJ2-2,NA,few,TGTGCCAGCAGCTTAGTTGTGACAACCGGGGAGCTGTTTTTT,CASSLVVTTGELFF
TRBV7-6,TRBJ2-7,TRBD1,NA,TGTGCCAGCAGCCTTCCCCAGGGGGATAAGCGCTACGAGCAGTACTTC,CASSLPQGDKRYEQYF
TRBV3-1,TRBJ2-3,NA,NA,TGTGCCAGCAGCCCCCGCGGAAAGGTCACAGATACGCAGTATTTT,CASSPRGKVTDTQYF
TRBV7-2,TRBJ2-5,NA,few,TGTGCCAGCAGCTTCGACAAAATCCAGTACTTC,CASSFDKIQYF
TRBV7-2,TRBJ2-5,NA,few,TGTGCCAGCAGCTTAGTCCCCGGGGTCACGCAAGAGACCCAGTACTTC,CASSLVPGVTQETQYF
TRBV6-2/TRBV6-3,TRBJ2-7,TRBD1,NA,TGTGCCAGCAGTTCCCGACAGGGTAGGATGGGGGTGCAGTACTTC,CASSSRQGRMGVQYF
TRBV6-1,TRBJ1-2,TRBD1,few,TGTGCCAGCAGTGAAGCCTCGGACAGGGAGTATGGCTACACCTTC,CASSEASDREYGYTF
TRBV20-1,TRBJ2-7,TRBD1,few,TGCAGTGCCACAGGGACAGGGGCCCACGAGCAGTACTTC,CSATGTGAHEQYF
TRBV7-2,TRBJ2-2,NA,NA,TGTGCCAGCAACTTGATGGGCGGCGGGGAGCTGTTTTTT,CASNLMGGGELFF
TRBV20-1,TRBJ2-7,NA,NA,TGCAGTGCTAGAGATCGAGCGAGGGTTGGCACTCGAGGACTCAATAAGCAGTACTTC,CSARDRARVGTRGLNKQYF
TRBV7-9,TRBJ1-6,NA,NA,TGTGCCAGCAGCTCCCCGGGACCTTTTGGAACAGATTCACCCCTCCACTTT,CASSSPGPFGTDSPLHF
TRBV7-9,TRBJ2-1,NA,few,TGTGCCAGCAGCTTAGCGGGGGTTTACTACAATGAGCAGTTCTTC,CASSLAGVYYNEQFF
TRBV7-9,TRBJ2-1,NA,few,TGTGCCAGCAGCTTAGCGTTCCAGGACAGCCACAATGAGCAGTTCTTC,CASSLAFQDSHNEQFF
TRBV4-3,TRBJ2-6,TRBD2,NA,TGCGCCAGCAGCCCTTCGGGGAGGGGAGGGGCCAACGTCCTGACTTTC,CASSPSGRGGANVLTF
TRBV20-1,TRBJ1-4,TRBD1,NA,TGCAGTGCCGGGGGAAGGGGGCGAGGGGAAAAACTGTTTTTT,CSAGGRGRGEKLFF
TRBV7-9,TRBJ1-4,TRBD1,NA,TGTGCCAGCAGCCTAAAGACAGGGGGCTTTGAAAAACTGTTTTTT,CASSLKTGGFEKLFF
TRBV7-3,TRBJ2-3,TRBD1,few,TGTGCCAGCAGCACCGACAGGGATGACACAGATACGCAGTATTTT,CASSTDRDDTDTQYF
TRBV15,TRBJ2-7,NA,few,TGTGCCACCAGCAGAGGAACAGATTTAGAGCAGTACTTC,CATSRGTDLEQYF
TRBV6-4,TRBJ2-1,NA,few,TGTGCCAGCAGTGACTCTGTGGGAAGCTCCTACAATGAGCAGTTCTTC,CASSDSVGSSYNEQFF
TRBV20-1,TRBJ2-7,NA,few,TGCAGTGCTAGAGATCCACAGAAGGCTTACGAGCAGTACTTC,CSARDPQKAYEQYF
TRBV6-5,TRBJ1-2,TRBD1,NA,TGTGCCAGCAGGGGGTCACAGGGGAACTATGGCTACACCTTC,CASRGSQGNYGYTF
TRBV15,TRBJ2-5,TRBD1,few,TGTGCCACCAGCACGTGGGACAGGGGGATACTGGAAGAGACCCAGTACTTC,CATSTWDRGILEETQYF
TRBV12-3/TRBV12-4,TRBJ1-1,NA,NA,TGTGCCAGCAGTTTTCATCTTCGCACTGAAGCTTTCTTT,CASSFHLRTEAFF
TRBV4-2,TRBJ2-3,NA,NA,TGTGCCAGCCAAGGAGGGAGGAGGGCGGATACGCAGTATTTT,CASQGGRRADTQYF
TRBV11-2,TRBJ2-7,NA,few,TGTGCCAGCAGCTTAGGGTCGGGGGAATACCCCTACGAGCAGTACTTC,CASSLGSGEYPYEQYF
TRBV27,TRBJ2-7,TRBD2,NA,TGTGCCAGCAGTTTATCTAGCGGGCCCCCCTACGAGCAGTACTTC,CASSLSSGPPYEQYF
TRBV7-2,TRBJ2-5,NA,NA,TGTGCCAGCAGCTTCACTAGCTGGCAAGAGACCCAGTACTTC,CASSFTSWQETQYF
TRBV7-2,TRBJ2-2,NA,once,TGTGCCAGCAGCTTATATCCGATACCGAACACCGGGGAGCTGTTTTTT,CASSLYPIPNTGELFF
TRBV20-1,TRBJ2-7,TRBD2,few,TGCAGTGCTAGCCCTACTAGCGGGGTCTACGAGCAGTACTTC,CSASPTSGVYEQYF
TRBV29-1,TRBJ1-2,NA,few,TGCAGCGTTGAGAGAACAGGGATCTATGGCTACACCTTC,CSVERTGIYGYTF
TRBV10-3,TRBJ2-3,TRBD1,few,TGTGCCATCAGTGAGGGAGGACAGGGAGCCACAGATACGCAGTATTTT,CAISEGGQGATDTQYF
TRBV2,TRBJ2-4,TRBD1,few,TGTGCCAGCAGAGGACAGGATAAAAACATTCAGTACTTC,CASRGQDKNIQYF
TRBV7-2,TRBJ2-4,TRBD1,NA,TGTGCCAGCAGCTTAGCGAGGAGGACAGGGGGAATGGAGCGGTACTTC,CASSLARRTGGMERYF
TRBV25-1,TRBJ1-2,TRBD1,NA,TGTGCCAGCAGTGTACAGGGGGATGTTGGCTACACCTTC,CASSVQGDVGYTF
TRBV20-1,TRBJ2-7,NA,NA,TGCAGTGCCCGAACAGAACTTGGGCGCGAGCAGTACTTC,CSARTELGREQYF
TRBV6-2/TRBV6-3,TRBJ1-2,NA,few,TGTGCCAGCACCGACAGATTTGGCGGCTACACCTTC,CASTDRFGGYTF
TRBV6-2/TRBV6-3,TRBJ2-5,NA,few,TGTGCCAGCAGTTACTGGCCAACACACGAAGAGACCCAGTACTTC,CASSYWPTHEETQYF
TRBV7-2,TRBJ1-2,NA,few,TGTGCCAGCAGCTTAAGGGGGGGGAACAACTATGGCTACACCTTC,CASSLRGGNNYGYTF
TRBV5-1,TRBJ2-1,TRBD1,once,TGCGCCAGCAGCTTCGTAGCGGGACAGGGGAACAATGAGCAGTTCTTC,CASSFVAGQGNNEQFF